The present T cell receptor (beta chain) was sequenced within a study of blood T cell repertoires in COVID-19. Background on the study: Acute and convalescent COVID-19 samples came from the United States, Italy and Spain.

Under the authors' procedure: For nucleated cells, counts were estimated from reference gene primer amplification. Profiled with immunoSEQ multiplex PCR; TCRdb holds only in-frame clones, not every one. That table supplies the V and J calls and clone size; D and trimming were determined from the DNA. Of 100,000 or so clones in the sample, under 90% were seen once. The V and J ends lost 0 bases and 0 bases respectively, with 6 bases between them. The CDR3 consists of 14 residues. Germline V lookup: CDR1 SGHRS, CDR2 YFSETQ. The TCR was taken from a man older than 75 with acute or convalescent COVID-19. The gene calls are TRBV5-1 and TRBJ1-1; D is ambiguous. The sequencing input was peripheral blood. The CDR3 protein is CASSLVPVNTEAFF. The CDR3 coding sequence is TGCGCCAGCAGCTTGGTGCCAGTGAACACTGAAGCTTTCTTT. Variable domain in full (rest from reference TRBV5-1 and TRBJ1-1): KAGVTQTPRYLIKTRGQQVTLSCSPISGHRSVSWYQQTPGQGLQFLFEYFSETQRNKGNFPGRFSGRQFSNSRSEMNVSTLELGDSALYLCASSLVPVNTEAFFGQGTRLTVV.